Listed below are T cell receptor beta chains from one sample, sequenced in a study of T cell responses to AZD1222 COVID-19 vaccine. Measured with immunoSEQ multiplex PCR; TCRdb has only the in-frame clones, and not every one. The table shows around 110,000 clones, with approximately 93% occurring only once. Sequencing was performed on peripheral blood, taken on day 0 of AZD1222 vaccination. These receptors all stem from an adult in good health. Each CDR3 is given with its conserved first and last residue. D genes are given only for firm matches.

CDR3aa	d_gene	v_gene
CASSLLKGSDQPQHF	.	TRBV18
CASSGGDYGYTF	.	TRBV5-6
CASSRGNEQFF	.	TRBV6-4
CASSKTGANEKLFF	.	TRBV27
CASSIDGDTEAFF	.	TRBV6-5
CASRSTNYGYTF	.	TRBV28
CASSLVAGYGYTF	.	TRBV5-4
CASTYTDTQYF	.	TRBV2
CASSTYTDYGYTF	.	TRBV27
CASSVYEGTEAFF	.	TRBV7-9
CASSSTLYNEQFF	.	TRBV5-1
CASSLGGPYNEQFF	.	TRBV11-3
CASSQDRHRGFQPQHF	.	TRBV4-1
CASSEGQGKRNTEAFF	.	TRBV6-1
CASSLTSGSGNEQFF	TRBD2	TRBV19
CASSLSDMSSGNTIYF	.	TRBV5-1
CASSTSGVYSNQPQHF	.	TRBV28
CASSLPPGAGSQPQHF	.	TRBV28